This TCR beta chain was captured by sequencing in a study of T-cell reconstitution after alpha-beta-depleted transplantation in children. Library preparation (for TCRbeta) was performed with unique molecular identifiers. TCRdb used MiXCR to reprocess the PCR reads, holding one entry per CDR3 protein. The repertoire holds about 490,000 distinct CDR3 sequences, with roughly 10% as singletons. In its sample, this clonotype was seen a few times. Per germline, CDR1 DFQATT and CDR2 SNEGSKA (reference sequence). This CDR3 has 16 amino acids. Trimming took off 3 bases at V and 1 base at J, with 17 bases between the two ends.

The genes are TRBV20-1 and TRBJ2-3, with D perhaps matching TRBD1 or TRBD2 (5 bases each). The specimen comprised PBMCs, sampled before TCRalphabeta/CD19-depleted stem cell transplant. This TCR was recovered from a child aged 2 to 10 with inherited bone marrow failure, due to receive a stem cell transplant. The CDR3 region has the DNA TGCAGTGCTAGTGGATGGGTCGGGGCAGGCACAGATACGCAGTATTTT. This gives the protein CSASGWVGAGTDTQYF.